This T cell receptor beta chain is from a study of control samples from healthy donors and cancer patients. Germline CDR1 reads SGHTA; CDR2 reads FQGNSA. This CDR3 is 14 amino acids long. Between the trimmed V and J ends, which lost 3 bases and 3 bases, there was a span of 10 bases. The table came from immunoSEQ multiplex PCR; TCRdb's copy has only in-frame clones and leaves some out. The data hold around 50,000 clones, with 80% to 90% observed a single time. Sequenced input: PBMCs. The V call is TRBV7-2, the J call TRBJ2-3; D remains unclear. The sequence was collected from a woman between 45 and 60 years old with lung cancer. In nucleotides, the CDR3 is TGTGCCAGCAGCTTTAAGGGTGTAACAGATACGCAGTATTTT. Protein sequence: CASSFKGVTDTQYF.